This entry lists 10 T cell receptor beta chains sequenced from one sample in a study of T cell repertoires in cytomegalovirus infection. These receptors have no known antigen. TCRdb re-called the reads with MiXCR, one entry per CDR3 protein. The repertoire consists of roughly 45,000 distinct CDR3 sequences, with 20% to 25% occurring once and the leading ten covering 18%. Source material: PBMCs, sequenced either directly or after in vitro stimulation (not recorded which). These receptors came from a human donor in good health (CMV status not recorded). Some clones in this sample may be carry-over from other donors' samples.

Only a few counts were recorded for this clonotype. The rearrangement uses TRBV20-1 and TRBJ2-2; D not resolved. V lost 2 bases and J 2 bases, leaving 6 bases between the germline ends. CDR3 length equals 13 residues. The germline gives CDR1 DFQATT, CDR2 SNEGSKA (reference sequence). DNA for the CDR3: TGCAGTGCTAGATCCAGTAACACCGGGGAGCTGTTTTTT. Translated: CSARSSNTGELFF.

The V call is TRBV7-2, the J call TRBJ2-7; TRBD1 matches 8 bases. V lost 4 bases and J lost 3; bases outside the gene matches: 5. CDR1 is SGHTA and CDR2 is FQGNSA in the germline V gene. This CDR3 contains 14 residues. CDR3 sequence: CASSSQGAGYEQYF. The CDR3 coding sequence is TGTGCCAGCAGCTCCCAGGGGGCTGGCTACGAGCAGTACTTC.

This clonotype came up a few times. This chain uses TRBV7-9 with TRBJ1-1; 8 bases are shared with TRBD1. The CDR3 loop spans 12 amino acids. In germline, CDR1 is SEHNR, CDR2 FQNEAQ (reference sequence). As DNA, the CDR3 is TGTGCTCGGCCAGGGGGCATTGGTGAAGCTTTCTTT. Its translation is CARPGGIGEAFF. The full variable domain, rest sourced from reference TRBV7-9 and TRBJ1-1, is DTGVSQNPRHKITKRGQNVTFRCDPISEHNRLYWYRQTLGQGPEFLTYFQNEAQLEKSRLLSDRFSAERPKGSFSTLEIQRTEQGDSAMYLCARPGGIGEAFFGQGTRLTVV.

This clonotype was seen repeatedly, ten times or more. This rearrangement joins TRBV7-9 to TRBJ2-1; 10 nucleotides line up with TRBD1. The CDR3 length is 20 residues. Germline CDR1 and CDR2: SEHNR and FQNEAQ (reference sequence). The ends lost 5 bases at V and 0 bases at J; junction bases unmatched: 16. This CDR3 reads CASSQTPGQGRKSSYNEQFF. In DNA, the CDR3 is TGTGCCAGCAGCCAAACCCCGGGACAGGGGCGAAAAAGCTCCTACAATGAGCAGTTCTTC. The variable domain in full, completed from reference TRBV7-9 and TRBJ2-1, reads DTGVSQNPRHKITKRGQNVTFRCDPISEHNRLYWYRQTLGQGPEFLTYFQNEAQLEKSRLLSDRFSAERPKGSFSTLEIQRTEQGDSAMYLCASSQTPGQGRKSSYNEQFFGPGTRLTVL.

This chain connects TRBV20-1 to TRBJ2-5; 7 bases are shared with TRBD2. Trimming removed 1 base from V and 3 bases from J; junction bases left unmatched: 5. The length of the CDR3 is 14 residues. Germline V gene data show CDR1 as DFQATT and CDR2 as SNEGSKA (reference sequence). This CDR3 reads CSARVGGGEETQYF. The DNA of the CDR3 is TGCAGTGCTAGAGTCGGCGGGGGAGAAGAGACCCAGTACTTC.

This clonotype was seen more than once but under ten times. V gene TRBV29-1 combines with J gene TRBJ2-5, with D maybe TRBD2 (7 bases). Germline V gene data show CDR1 as SQVTM and CDR2 as ANQGSEA. The CDR3 runs to 17 residues. With 4 bases removed from V and 1 base from J, the gap between germline ends came to 22 bases. The CDR3 sequence is CSVVGGPGVGVQETQYF. In nucleotides, the CDR3 is TGCAGCGTTGTGGGGGGGCCTGGTGTAGGGGTCCAAGAGACCCAGTACTTC.

This clonotype was recorded at least ten times. The J gene is TRBJ2-3, the V gene TRBV11-1, with D perhaps TRBD1 (6 bases). This CDR3 is 15 amino acids long. Trimming stripped 5 bases from V and 3 bases from J, with 15 bases between. Germline-derived CDR1 and CDR2 are SGHAT and FQDESV (reference sequence). In DNA, the CDR3 is TGTGCCAGCAGCGAACGACAGGTTCTTACAGATACGCAGTATTTT. Amino acid sequence: CASSERQVLTDTQYF.

This clonotype came up many times. The rearrangement uses TRBV7-2 and TRBJ2-7; 7 nucleotides align to TRBD1. Germline trimming cut 5 bases from V and 2 bases from J; bases unmatched to any gene: 9. The CDR3 has 15 residues. Germline CDR1 and CDR2: SGHTA and FQGNSA. The CDR3 region has the DNA TGTGCCAGCAGCGAGACAGGGCTGGGGGCCTACGAGCAGTACTTC. It is translated as CASSETGLGAYEQYF.

Ten or more counts support this clonotype. The chain employs TRBV4-3 and TRBJ2-2; D call uncertain. Germline V CDR1 and CDR2: LGHNA, YSLEER. This CDR3 is 13 amino acids long. Trimming took 0 bases from V and 3 from J, leaving 2 bases between them. In DNA, the CDR3 is TGCGCCAGCAGCCAAGATTACACCGGGGAGCTGTTTTTT. Protein: CASSQDYTGELFF.

This rearrangement joins TRBV7-2 to TRBJ1-1; D is ambiguous. CDR3 size: 13 residues. Germline CDR1 reads SGHTA; CDR2 reads FQGNSA. V was cut by 2 bases and J by 3 bases, with 7 bases left in between. DNA for the CDR3: TGTGCCAGCAGCTTACTGGGAGACACTGAAGCTTTCTTT. Its translation is CASSLLGDTEAFF.